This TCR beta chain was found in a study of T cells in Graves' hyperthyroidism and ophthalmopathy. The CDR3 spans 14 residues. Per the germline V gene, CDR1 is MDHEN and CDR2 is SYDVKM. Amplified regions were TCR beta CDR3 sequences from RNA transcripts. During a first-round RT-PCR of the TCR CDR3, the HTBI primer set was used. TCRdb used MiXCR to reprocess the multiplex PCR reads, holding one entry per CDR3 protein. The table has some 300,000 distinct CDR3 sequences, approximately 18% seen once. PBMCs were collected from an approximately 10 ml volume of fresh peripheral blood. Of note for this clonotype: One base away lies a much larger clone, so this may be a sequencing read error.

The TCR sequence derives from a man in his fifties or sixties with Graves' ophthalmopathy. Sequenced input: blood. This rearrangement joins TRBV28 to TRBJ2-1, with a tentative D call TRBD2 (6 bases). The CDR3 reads CASSLAGPYSEQFF. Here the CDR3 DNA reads TGTGCCAGCAGTTTAGCGGGACCGTACAGTGAGCAGTTCTTC. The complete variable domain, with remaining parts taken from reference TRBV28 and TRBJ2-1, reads DVKVTQSSRYLVKRTGEKVFLECVQDMDHENMFWYRQDPGLGLRLIYFSYDVKMKEKGDIPEGYSVSREKKERFSLILESASTNQTSMYLCASSLAGPYSEQFFGPGTRLTVL.